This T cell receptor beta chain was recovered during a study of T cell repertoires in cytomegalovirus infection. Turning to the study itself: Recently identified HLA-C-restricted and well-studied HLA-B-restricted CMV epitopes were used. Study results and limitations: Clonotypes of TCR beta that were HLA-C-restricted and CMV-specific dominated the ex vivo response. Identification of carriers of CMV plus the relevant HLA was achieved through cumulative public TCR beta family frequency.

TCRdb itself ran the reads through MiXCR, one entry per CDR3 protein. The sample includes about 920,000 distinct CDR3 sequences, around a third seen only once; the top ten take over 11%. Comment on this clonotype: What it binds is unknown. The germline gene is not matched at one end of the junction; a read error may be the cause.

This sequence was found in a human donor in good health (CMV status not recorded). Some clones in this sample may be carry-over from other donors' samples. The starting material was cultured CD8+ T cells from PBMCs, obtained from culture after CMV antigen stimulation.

DNA of the CDR3: TGTGTCAGCAGGGGACAGGGGATAAACACCGGGGAGCTGTTTTTT. It codes for CVSRGQGINTGELFF. This chain links TRBV6-6 with TRBJ2-2; 10 bases are a match to TRBD1. There are 15 residues in the CDR3. Germline V gene lookup returns CDR1 MNHNY and CDR2 SVGAGI (reference sequence).